The entry below gives a single T cell receptor (beta chain) sequence along with its context. Its antigen remains unidentified. Reads for this sample came from a NextSeq 550. The Human TCR Profiling Kit (MiLaboratory) was used to make UMI-labeled 5' RACE TRB cDNA libraries. cDNA synthesis used the entire amount of extracted RNA, and PCR amplification then used the entire amount of cDNA produced. Libraries were prepared in parallel using an identical number of PCR cycles. Turning to the authors' computational methods: MIGEC and MiXCR extracted about 50,000 +/- 9,200 unique UMI-labeled TRB cDNA molecules per library, requiring at least two reads per UMI. Each library averaged roughly 36,000 +/- 9,600 functional in-frame TRB CDR3 nucleotide clonotypes without stop codons. After downsampling to 5000 UMI-labeled TRB molecules per sample, diversity metrics, including normalized Shannon-Wiener and Chao1, were computed in VDJtools. Clonotype-size-weighted physicochemical properties of the central five CDR3 residues (interaction energy, strength, volume and Kidera factor 4) were computed in VDJtools. After the reads were reprocessed by TCRdb, one entry was made per CDR3 protein sequence, with no DNA. The V and J calls were determined by TCRdb, not by the authors. This sample's listing comprises 100,000 to 150,000 distinct CDR3 sequences. The leading ten clones occupy 0.45% to 0.55% of the sample.

Taken from the germline V gene, the CDR1 and CDR2 loops are SQVTM and ANQGSEA. The CDR3 has 13 amino acids, counting the end cysteine and phenylalanine. No DNA is recorded. These data are taken from a study of CXCR3-negative and CXCR3-positive naive CD8 T cells (dated by TCRdb to about 2019). With regard to the full study: In total, about 135 million TRB reads were obtained, corresponding to roughly 1.5 +/- 0.3 million reads per library. The diversity and physicochemical repertoire analyses included more than nine donors pooled from two independent experiments. The TRBV-TRBJ cluster analysis covered naive subsets from about 5 donors and memory cells from 3 donors.

Each CD8+ T cell subset was flow-sorted in triplicate, with 300,000 or so cells per subset placed directly into RLT lysis buffer. To exclude memory contaminants, naive CD8+ T cells were stringently defined as CD45RO-CCR7+CD27+CD95-. Peripheral blood mononuclear cells were isolated from buffy coats using standard density gradient centrifugation. A FACSAria III was used to flow-sort naive CD8+ T cells into CXCR3-negative and CXCR3-positive populations. Total RNA was extracted from sorted cells with an RNeasy Mini Kit. Summary of the overall study and its limitations: Both naive subsets had comparably high repertoire diversity, while memory CD8+ T cells had much lower repertoire diversity. Freshly isolated PBMCs were used for most assays because CXCR3 expression partially decreased after cryopreservation. Compared with CXCR3-negative naive cells, CXCR3-positive naive cells had TRB CDR3s with higher hydrophobicity (lower Kidera factor 4), lower energy, and higher strength and volume indices. TRBV-TRBJ usage was similar between naive CXCR3-negative and CXCR3-positive cells from the same donor, while memory cells showed distinct patterns. Because surface CD5, which is linked to self-reactivity in mice, was comparable between the naive subsets, TCR interaction strength was also inferred from TRB CDR3 physicochemical properties.

Sample: naive CXCR3- CD8+ T cells from blood. The sample's cell subset or site label, in plain terms: CD45RO-CCR7+CD27+CD95- naive CD8+ T cells lacking CXCR3 (TNR3-). The TCR originated in a human donor in good health. Some clones in this sample may be carry-over from other donors' samples. The receptor chain draws on TRBV29-1 and TRBJ1-1. The encoded CDR3 is CSVVGGRFTEAFF. With all but the CDR3 taken from the reference TRBV29-1 and TRBJ1-1 genes, the full variable domain is: SAVISQKPSRDICQRGTSLTIQCQVDSQVTMMFWYRQQPGQSLTLIATANQGSEATYESGFVIDKFPISRPNLTFSTLTVSNMSPEDSSIYLCSVVGGRFTEAFFGQGTRLTVV.